These 31 T cell receptor beta chains were sequenced from one sample in a study of shared clonotypes between healthy human individuals. TCRdb's copy holds only in-frame clones and misses some; the assay was immunoSEQ multiplex PCR. The sample lists millions of clones, approximately 93% occurring once. Sequenced: naive CD4+ T cells from PBMCs. The subset denotes: CD45RA+ positively selected. These receptors all stem from a man younger than 35 in good health. Some clones in this sample may be carry-over from other donors' samples.

This clone was seen a single time. The DNA of the CDR3 is TGTGCCAGCAACCCAGCGGGACCCCAAGAGACCCAGTACTTC. It specifies CASNPAGPQETQYF. J is TRBJ2-5 and V is TRBV28; 7 nucleotides align to TRBD2. Germline CDR1 reads MDHEN; CDR2 reads SYDVKM. The CDR3 contains 14 residues. The V and J ends lost 7 bases and 1 base, in that order; junction bases with no gene match: 6.

This rearrangement joins TRBV28 to TRBJ1-5; TRBD1 matches at 9 bases. This CDR3 comprises 18 residues. V was pared by 0 bases and J by 0 bases, with 6 bases of the junction left unmatched. Per germline, CDR1 MDHEN and CDR2 SYDVKM. The CDR3 DNA follows: TGTGCCAGCAGTTTATGGTGGGACAGGGCTTATAGCAATCAGCCCCAGCATTTT. As protein: CASSLWWDRAYSNQPQHF.

V gene TRBV19 combines with J gene TRBJ1-3; D not resolved. The CDR3 has 16 residues. Germline V CDR1 and CDR2: LNHDA, SQIVND (reference sequence). Trimming took 3 bases from V and 5 from J, leaving 17 bases between them. The CDR3 sequence: CASSINPPRARNTIYF. CDR3 sequence (DNA): TGTGCCAGTAGTATCAACCCCCCCCGCGCTCGAAACACCATATATTTT.

This rearrangement joins TRBV4-3 to TRBJ2-3; D gene ambiguous. Trimming pared 1 base from V and 2 bases from J, leaving 10 bases between. This CDR3 is 15 amino acids long. Germline V gene sequence: CDR1 LGHNA, CDR2 YSLEER. The CDR3 nucleotides read TGCGCCAGCAGCCAAGCGGACGGGTTCACAGATACGCAGTATTTT. Translation gives CASSQADGFTDTQYF.

The chain recombines TRBV6-5 with TRBJ2-7; the D gene is possibly TRBD1 (6 bases). V was clipped by 0 bases and J by 3 bases, with 9 bases between them. The CDR3 is made up of 14 amino acids. CDR1 is MNHEY, CDR2 SVGAGI, per germline. The CDR3 protein is CASSYSGRGYEQYF. The CDR3 coding sequence is TGTGCCAGCAGTTACTCGGGCAGGGGCTACGAGCAGTACTTC.

V and J are TRBV7-8 and TRBJ1-1; D might be TRBD1 (6 bases). This CDR3 contains 16 residues. The germline V and J ends were trimmed by 1 base and 4 bases, with 16 bases remaining between them. The V gene's germline CDR1 is SGHVS and CDR2 FQNEAQ. CDR3 nucleotide sequence: TGTGCCAGCAGCTTAGGGGGGCGGCGTCTGGGCACTGAAGCTTTCTTT. Protein sequence: CASSLGGRRLGTEAFF.

The V and J genes are TRBV7-9 and TRBJ2-7; tentatively, D is TRBD2 (5 bases). The CDR3 sequence is 13 residues long. V lost 2 bases, J lost 3 bases, and 8 bases lay in between. Germline V gene sequence: CDR1 SEHNR, CDR2 FQNEAQ (reference sequence). CDR3 protein: CASSLTEDYEQYF. CDR3 nucleotides: TGTGCCAGCAGCTTAACGGAGGACTACGAGCAGTACTTC.

This chain joins TRBV7-9 and TRBJ2-1; the D gene is possibly TRBD2 (6 bases). CDR1 SEHNR and CDR2 FQNEAQ come from the germline V gene (reference sequence). V gave up 5 bases and J gave up 8 bases, with 16 bases separating them. The CDR3 has 14 amino acids. CDR3 nucleotides: TGTGCCAGCAGCCGGGACTCCCGAACCCATGAGCAGTTCTTC. It is translated as CASSRDSRTHEQFF.

As concerns this clone: Other DNA sequences of this sample code for an identical CDR3. V gene TRBV18 combines with J gene TRBJ2-7; perhaps D is TRBD1 or TRBD2 (6 bases each). Germline assignment: CDR1 KGHSH and CDR2 LQKENI. V was clipped by 4 bases and J by 0 bases, with 10 bases between them. CDR3 length equals 14 residues. The DNA of the CDR3 is TGTGCCAGCTCACAGGGGGGCGGCTCCTACGAGCAGTACTTC. This sequence encodes CASSQGGGSYEQYF.

The chain uses TRBV9 and TRBJ1-5; TRBD1 agrees at 8 bases. The CDR3 is 18 residues long. After removal of 2 bases from V and 5 bases from J, the junction contained 15 bases not matched to a gene. CDR1 and CDR2 from the germline V gene are SGDLS and YYNGEE. The CDR3 region is CASSVLGQGRGHDQPQHF. In DNA form, the CDR3 reads TGTGCCAGCAGCGTCTTAGGACAGGGAAGGGGACACGATCAGCCCCAGCATTTT.

This rearrangement joins TRBV27 to TRBJ2-3; TRBD2 aligns across 8 bases. The CDR3 spans 17 residues. The germline V gene has CDR1 MNHEY and CDR2 SMNVEV (reference sequence). J gave up 5 bases and V 0 bases, and 10 bases lay outside the gene matches. The CDR3 reads CASSLSLGREVGDTQYF. CDR3 bases: TGTGCCAGCAGTTTATCCCTAGGGCGGGAGGTCGGAGATACGCAGTATTTT.

The rearrangement links TRBV5-6 to TRBJ1-6; 7 bases match TRBD1. The CDR3 runs 15 residues. CDR1 is SGHDT and CDR2 is YYEEEE in the germline V gene. The V segment lost 2 bases and the J segment 7 bases; nucleotides outside the gene matches: 6. The CDR3 here is CASSFSPQGNSPLHF. CDR3 nucleotides: TGTGCCAGCAGCTTTTCTCCACAGGGGAATTCACCCCTCCACTTT.

This chain connects TRBV6-1 to TRBJ1-2; 7 nucleotides line up with TRBD1. The CDR3 is made up of 14 amino acids. CDR1 MNHNS and CDR2 SASEGT come from the germline V gene. V shed 4 bases, J shed 6 bases, and the junction held 8 bases outside the gene matches. The CDR3 sequence is CASSGQGRWNGYTF. For the CDR3, the DNA is TGTGCCAGCAGTGGACAGGGAAGGTGGAATGGCTACACCTTC.

The chain employs TRBV11-2 and TRBJ2-7, with D unclear. This CDR3 spans 11 amino acids. The germline CDR1 and CDR2 sequences are SGHAT and FQNNGV. The CDR3 DNA is TGTTCCCCACCTTGGGCCTACGAGCAGTACTTC. Its protein product is CSPPWAYEQYF.

V and J are TRBV6-5 and TRBJ1-1, with D tentatively TRBD1 (6 bases). V was clipped by 5 bases and J by 1 base, with 14 bases between them. Germline CDR1 is MNHEY and CDR2 is SVGAGI. The CDR3 consists of 15 residues. Written as DNA, the CDR3 is TGTGCCAGCAGTCAAACACGGACAGCGAACACTGAAGCTTTCTTT. The encoded protein is CASSQTRTANTEAFF.

V gene TRBV14 combines with J gene TRBJ2-1, with 9 bases aligning to TRBD1. V trimming: 5 bases; J trimming: 4 bases; junction bases outside the gene matches: 12. The germline V gene has CDR1 SGHDN and CDR2 FVKESK. The length of the CDR3 is 17 residues. CDR3 sequence (DNA): TGTGCCAGCAGCTCAGGGACAGGGAGGTTCGAATACAATGAGCAGTTCTTC. It translates to CASSSGTGRFEYNEQFF.

The genes are TRBV27 and TRBJ2-7, with unresolved D. Germline CDR1 and CDR2: MNHEY and SMNVEV (reference sequence). With 3 bases removed from V and 3 bases from J, the gap between germline ends came to 9 bases. CDR3 length equals 13 residues. The CDR3 bases are TGTGCCAGCAGTTTCCACAGTAACTACGAGCAGTACTTC. Amino acids: CASSFHSNYEQYF.

Turning to this clone: In the same sample, other DNA sequences code for this CDR3. The rearrangement joins TRBV27 to TRBJ2-2, with D unclear. The CDR3 runs to 14 residues. Germline-derived CDR1 and CDR2 are MNHEY and SMNVEV (reference sequence). Trimming cost V 6 bases and J 2 bases, with 10 bases left between them. CDR3: CASRRDRNTGELFF. The DNA for the CDR3 is TGTGCCAGCAGACGTGATCGAAACACCGGGGAGCTGTTTTTT.

Of note for this clone: This sample includes further DNA sequences coding for the same CDR3. This CDR3 is CASSRDKNYEQYF. Written as DNA, the CDR3 is TGCGCCAGCAGCCGGGATAAGAACTACGAGCAGTACTTC. V usage is TRBV5-1 and J usage is TRBJ2-7; TRBD2 might be the D (5 bases). Germline CDR1 and CDR2: SGHRS and YFSETQ. V shed 4 bases and J shed 3 bases, with 11 bases lying between them. The CDR3 contains 13 residues. The whole variable domain, filled in from reference TRBV5-1 and TRBJ2-7, reads KAGVTQTPRYLIKTRGQQVTLSCSPISGHRSVSWYQQTPGQGLQFLFEYFSETQRNKGNFPGRFSGRQFSNSRSEMNVSTLELGDSALYLCASSRDKNYEQYFGPGTRLTVT.

The chain recombines TRBV2 with TRBJ2-1; the match to TRBD2 covers 7 bases. Germline-derived CDR1 and CDR2 are SNHLY and FYNNEI. Unmatched junction bases numbered 6, after V lost 2 bases and J lost 5 bases. CDR3 size: 15 residues. The CDR3 coding sequence is TGTGCCAGCAGTGAACAACGACTAGCAGACAATGAGCAGTTCTTC. Translating it yields CASSEQRLADNEQFF.

With respect to this clone: The same CDR3 is also encoded by other DNA sequences in this sample. J is TRBJ2-3 and V is TRBV19, with D tentatively TRBD1 or TRBD2 (6 bases each). There are 16 residues in the CDR3. Trimming removed 1 base at V and 5 bases at J, with 16 bases between. Germline values: CDR1 LNHDA, CDR2 SQIVND (reference sequence). The CDR3 nucleotides read TGTGCCAGTAGTATAGGGGACCGCGGAGGGGGAGATACGCAGTATTTT. Protein sequence: CASSIGDRGGGDTQYF.

This chain joins TRBV18 and TRBJ2-7, with D perhaps matching TRBD1 (6 bases). This CDR3 comprises 15 residues. The germline V gene encodes CDR1 KGHSH and CDR2 LQKENI. Trimming shortened V by 5 bases and J by 3 bases, and 17 bases separated the two germline ends. CDR3: CASSSTTGGVYEQYF. As DNA, the CDR3 is TGTGCCAGCTCATCGACGACAGGAGGAGTCTACGAGCAGTACTTC.

This rearrangement joins TRBV11-3 to TRBJ2-3, with a weak D call TRBD2 (6 bases). Germline V lookup: CDR1 SGHNT, CDR2 YENEEA. The CDR3 is 15 residues long. The V end lost 2 bases, the J end lost 8 bases, and 17 bases lay between the germline ends. The CDR3 nucleotides read TGTGCCAGCAGCTTAAGTAATCGGAGGGGAGGTACGCAGTATTTT. Translated: CASSLSNRRGGTQYF.

The chain uses TRBV11-2 and TRBJ2-7; weak D call: TRBD1 (5 bases). From germline, CDR1 is SGHAT and CDR2 FQNNGV. Trimming pared 1 base from V and 0 bases from J, leaving 10 bases between. The CDR3 contains 15 residues. The CDR3 reads CASSLGTGPSYEQYF. In nucleotides, the CDR3 is TGTGCCAGCAGCTTAGGCACAGGACCCTCCTACGAGCAGTACTTC.

The chain links TRBV28 to TRBJ1-3; D gene uncertain. Germline V lookup: CDR1 MDHEN, CDR2 SYDVKM. The CDR3 is 15 amino acids. The V and J ends lost 2 bases and 3 bases respectively, with 11 bases between them. The CDR3 bases are TGTGCCAGCAGTTTACGGGCCTTATTTGGAAACACCATATATTTT. Translation: CASSLRALFGNTIYF.

This clone was seen more than once but under ten times. The chain combines TRBV7-3 with TRBJ2-3; D is perhaps TRBD2 (5 bases). CDR3 length: 14 amino acids. Between the trimmed V and J ends, which lost 4 bases and 1 base, there was a span of 9 bases. CDR1 is SGHTA and CDR2 is FQGTGA in the germline V gene. The CDR3 spells CASSSDGGTDTQYF. In DNA form, the CDR3 reads TGTGCCAGCAGCTCGGACGGGGGCACAGATACGCAGTATTTT.

This chain uses TRBV6-6 with TRBJ2-3, with 9 bases aligning to TRBD1. CDR1 and CDR2 (germline): MNHNY, SVGAGI (reference sequence). V lost 10 bases and J lost 0; bases outside the gene matches: 5. CDR3 length equals 14 residues. The CDR3 region is CATGQGTSTDTQYF. CDR3 DNA sequence: TGTGCCACCGGACAGGGGACTAGCACAGATACGCAGTATTTT.

This chain uses TRBV15 with TRBJ1-2; D remains ambiguous. Germline V CDR1 and CDR2: LNHNV, YYDKDF (reference sequence). This CDR3 has 16 amino acids. Trimming pared 2 bases from V and 0 bases from J, leaving 13 bases between. CDR3 DNA sequence: TGTGCCACCAGCAGATCGATGGGCAGAGCTAACTATGGCTACACCTTC. This translates into CATSRSMGRANYGYTF. The variable domain in full, with the rest retrieved from reference TRBV15 and TRBJ1-2, is DAMVIQNPRYQVTQFGKPVTLSCSQTLNHNVMYWYQQKSSQAPKLLFHYYDKDFNNEADTPDNFQSRRPNTSFCFLDIRSPGLGDTAMYLCATSRSMGRANYGYTFGSGTRLTVV.

Concerning this clone: Since a much larger clone is just one base distant, this may be a read error. The J gene is TRBJ1-5, the V gene TRBV7-9; D might be TRBD1 (5 bases). Germline values: CDR1 SEHNR, CDR2 FQNEAQ (reference sequence). Trimming cost V 7 bases and J 5 bases, with 9 bases left between them. The CDR3 totals 12 residues. DNA for the CDR3: TGTGCCAGCACCCGGGGGGATCAGCCCCAGCATTTT. This sequence encodes CASTRGDQPQHF.

The J gene is TRBJ1-1, the V gene TRBV6-5; 8 bases line up with TRBD1. The trim removed 4 bases at V and 4 bases at J, leaving 5 bases unmatched. Germline V lookup: CDR1 MNHEY, CDR2 SVGAGI. This CDR3 contains 14 residues. For the CDR3, the DNA is TGTGCCAGCAGTTTACAGGGGGTAGGCACTGAAGCTTTCTTT. It codes for CASSLQGVGTEAFF.

This chain uses TRBV19 with TRBJ1-4; 9 bases align to TRBD1. The trim removed 4 bases at V and 7 bases at J, leaving 4 bases unmatched. Germline CDR1 and CDR2: LNHDA and SQIVND (reference sequence). CDR3 length: 14 residues. The CDR3 spells CASSRKGQGEKLFF. CDR3 nucleotides: TGTGCCAGTAGTAGAAAGGGACAGGGTGAAAAACTGTTTTTT.